This T cell receptor beta chain was sequenced in a study of regulatory T cells in long-lasting Graves disease. For the study at large: A definition of persistent Graves' disease required over 5 years of antithyroid drugs plus positive TSH receptor antibodies.

The time point was: persistent/refractory GD, antithyroid drugs over 5 years with positive TRAb. After RNA was extracted from PBMCs, the TCR library was made from it. A note on this clonotype: As yet, its antigen is unknown. The CDR3 does not end in the conserved phenylalanine or tryptophan, so this is likely a read error.

This CDR3 comprises 16 residues. Germline CDR1 MDHEN, CDR2 SYDVKM. The ends lost 2 bases at V and 3 bases at J; junction bases unmatched: 7. Findings and limits, study-wide: Graves' patients with persistent disease showed TCR diversity lower than patients newly diagnosed. Gene preferences differed: TRBV28, TRBJ1-2, TRBJ2-5 in persistent cases.

To make TCR beta libraries, researchers used iRepertoire HTBI primers and Arm-PCR of CDR3 regions. Each CDR3 protein is one row after TCRdb ran MiXCR on the multiplex PCR reads. Here the sample spans fewer than 400,000 distinct CDR3 sequences, less than 25% being singletons. This specimen was peripheral blood mononuclear cells (PBMCs), taken when the disease was refractory, from a patient treated with antithyroid drugs. This TCR was sampled from a female donor with Graves disease. The chain joins TRBV28 to TRBJ2-1, with 7 positions matching TRBD1. CDR3 in amino acids: CASSLGQGGYYNEQFL. The CDR3 DNA is TGTGCCAGCAGTTTAGGCCAAGGGGGCTACTACAATGAGCAGTTCCTC.